What follows is one TCR beta chain and its context. Its specificity is not known. CD8 cells classed as naive were CD45RO-negative and positively selected for CCR7, excluding terminally differentiated effector memory CD45RA+ cells. Trimming stripped 4 bases from V and 3 bases from J, with 9 bases between. The germline V gene encodes CDR1 SGHTA and CDR2 FQGNSA. The length of the CDR3 is 13 residues. The assay was immunoSEQ multiplex PCR, and TCRdb's table has in-frame clones only and misses some. The table has nearly 600,000 clones, around 95% seen once. This entry is derived from a study of shared clonotypes between healthy human individuals. General study points: Clonotype sharing among donors was thought likely to change with sequencing depth. Some naive CD4 clonotypes, around 4.9%, turned up in common across a few donors. Rarefaction curves obtained for sorted subsets showed sequencing incomplete despite large depth.

The source is a woman aged 25 to 39 in good health. The rearrangement links TRBV7-2 to TRBJ2-5; D perhaps matches TRBD2 (6 bases). Material: naive CD8+ T cells sorted from blood. The CDR3 DNA is TGTGCCAGCAGCTGGGACTCTGAAGAGACCCAGTACTTC. Amino acid sequence: CASSWDSEETQYF.